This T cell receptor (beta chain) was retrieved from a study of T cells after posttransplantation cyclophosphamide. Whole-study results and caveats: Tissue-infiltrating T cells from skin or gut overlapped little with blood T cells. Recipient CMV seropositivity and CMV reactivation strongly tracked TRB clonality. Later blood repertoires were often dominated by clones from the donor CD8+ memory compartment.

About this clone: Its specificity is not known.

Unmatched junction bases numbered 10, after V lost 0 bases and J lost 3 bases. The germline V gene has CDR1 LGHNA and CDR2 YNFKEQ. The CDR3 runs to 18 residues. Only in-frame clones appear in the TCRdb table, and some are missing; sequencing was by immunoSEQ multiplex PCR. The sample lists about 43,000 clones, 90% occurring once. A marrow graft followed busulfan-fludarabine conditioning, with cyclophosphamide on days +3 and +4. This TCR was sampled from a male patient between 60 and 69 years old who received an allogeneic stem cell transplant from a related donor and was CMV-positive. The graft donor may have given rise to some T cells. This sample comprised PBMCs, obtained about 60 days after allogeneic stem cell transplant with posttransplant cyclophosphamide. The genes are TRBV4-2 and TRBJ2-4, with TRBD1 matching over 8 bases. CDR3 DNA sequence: TGTGCCAGCAGCCAAGATCGCGGGACAGGATTTCGCAAAAACATTCAGTACTTC. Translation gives CASSQDRGTGFRKNIQYF.